This T cell receptor (beta chain) originates from a study of blood T cell repertoires in COVID-19. In its sample, this clone was seen once. TCRdb keeps only in-frame clones here, not all; method: immunoSEQ multiplex PCR. The repertoire holds fewer than 200,000 clones, with 80% as singletons. With V trimmed by 4 bases and J by 6 bases, 7 bases remained unmatched. CDR1 is SGHRS, CDR2 YFSETQ, per germline. The CDR3 spans 15 residues. Sequencing input: peripheral blood. This sequence was found in a man between 65 and 85 years old with active or convalescent COVID-19. The chain employs TRBV5-1 and TRBJ1-2, with 12 bases identical to TRBD1. The CDR3 here is CASSIGTGGADGYTF. CDR3 nucleotides: TGCGCCAGCAGCATCGGGACAGGGGGCGCGGATGGCTACACCTTC.